Below are 15 T cell receptor beta chains sequenced from a single sample in a study of OX40 agonist ivuxolimab in advanced cancers. Libraries were made using the immunoSEQ multiplex PCR assay. The table was pulled from immuneACCESS by TCRdb, which kept in-frame rearrangements only. Such tables lose some clones; where checked, under half of the loss comes from unresolved V genes, and the rest has no known cause. This sample has about 62,000 clones in its table, and about 85% of those were observed once. The ten top clones hold about 3.7% of the sample. Sequencing was performed on CD4+ or CD8+ T cells sorted from blood, taken in a trial of the OX40 agonist ivuxolimab. All receptors come from an adult with an advanced solid tumor such as melanoma, head and neck, liver or kidney cancer.

This sequence joins TRBV27 and TRBJ2-1, with TRBD2 as a possible D gene (6 bases). This CDR3 is built from 12 residues. The V gene lost 4 bases and the J gene lost 10 bases, with 11 bases spanning the gap. Germline CDR1 MNHEY, CDR2 SMNVEV (reference sequence). The CDR3 here is CASSSQGGEQFF. CDR3 coding DNA: TGTGCCAGCAGTTCCCAGGGAGGCGAGCAGTTCTTC.

The V and J genes are TRBV15 and TRBJ1-4; TRBD1 is a possible D gene (6 bases). Germline V gene sequence: CDR1 LNHNV, CDR2 YYDKDF (reference sequence). Deletions cut 0 bases from V and 10 bases from J, with 12 bases between. This CDR3 is 14 amino acids long. The CDR3 nucleotides are TGTGCCACCAGCAGAGAGGCAGGGGAGGGAAAACTGTTTTTT. It translates to CATSREAGEGKLFF.

The CDR3 sequence is CASSSPTGTEYEQYF. For the CDR3, the DNA is TGTGCCAGCAGCTCGCCCACCGGGACCGAGTACGAGCAGTACTTC. The chain uses TRBV7-9 and TRBJ2-7, with D perhaps matching TRBD1 or TRBD2 (5 bases each). V was cut by 4 bases and J by 4 bases, with 17 bases left in between. The CDR3 consists of 15 residues. Germline CDR1 is SEHNR and CDR2 is FQNEAQ (reference sequence).

V usage is TRBV11-3 and J usage is TRBJ1-1; D call uncertain. Germline V gene lookup returns CDR1 SGHNT and CDR2 YENEEA. The CDR3 is made up of 15 amino acids. V was trimmed by 0 bases and J by 1 base, leaving 9 bases between them. The CDR3 DNA sequence: TGTGCCAGCAGCTTAGATCCCGCTGGGAACACTGAAGCTTTCTTT. Amino acids: CASSLDPAGNTEAFF. The whole variable domain, filled in from reference TRBV11-3 and TRBJ1-1, reads EAGVVQSPRYKIIEKKQPVAFWCNPISGHNTLYWYLQNLGQGPELLIRYENEEAVDDSQLPKDRFSAERLKGVDSTLKIQPAELGDSAVYLCASSLDPAGNTEAFFGQGTRLTVV.

The V call is TRBV13, the J call TRBJ2-7; D assignment may be TRBD1 or TRBD2 (5 bases each). V gave up 4 bases and J gave up 3 bases, with 10 bases separating them. There are 13 residues in the CDR3. The germline CDR1 and CDR2 sequences are PRHDT and FYEKMQ (reference sequence). CDR3 DNA sequence: TGTGCCAGCAGCTCGGGACGGAGCTACGAGCAGTACTTC. Its translation is CASSSGRSYEQYF.

The chain is built from TRBV18 and TRBJ1-1; D is undetermined. V shed 3 bases and J shed 4 bases, with 15 bases lying between them. From germline, CDR1 is KGHSH and CDR2 LQKENI. The CDR3 sequence is 15 residues long. In nucleotides, the CDR3 is TGTGCCAGCTCACCCGCTTCAGGTTCCGGCACTGAAGCTTTCTTT. It translates to CASSPASGSGTEAFF.

This sequence joins TRBV5-6 and TRBJ2-1; 12 bases match TRBD2. The length of the CDR3 is 16 residues. CDR1 and CDR2 (germline): SGHDT, YYEEEE. The trim removed 5 bases at V and 7 bases at J, leaving 10 bases unmatched. CDR3 amino acids: CASRYGLAGLVNEQFF. The DNA for the CDR3 is TGTGCCAGCAGGTATGGACTAGCGGGATTAGTAAATGAGCAGTTCTTC.

Only one count was recorded for this clone. The chain links TRBV7-6 to TRBJ2-7; D is perhaps TRBD1 or TRBD2 (5 bases each). Germline assignment: CDR1 SGHVS and CDR2 FNYEAQ. There are 14 residues in the CDR3. V lost 5 bases to trimming and J lost 0 bases, with 11 bases between them. CDR3 sequence: CASSPGALSYEQYF. The CDR3 coding sequence is TGTGCCAGCAGCCCCGGGGCCCTCTCCTACGAGCAGTACTTC.

The CDR3 DNA follows: TGTGCCAGCTTTCAGGGAGATGAGCAGTTCTTC. Translation gives CASFQGDEQFF. The genes are TRBV5-5 and TRBJ2-1; either TRBD1 or TRBD2 may supply D (5 bases each). Trimming stripped 7 bases from V and 8 bases from J, with 10 bases between. This CDR3 has 11 amino acids. The germline V gene has CDR1 SGHKS and CDR2 YYEKEE (reference sequence).

This clone has a handful of counts. The chain uses TRBV5-6 and TRBJ2-7; the D gene is possibly TRBD1 (5 bases). Trimming shortened V by 0 bases and J by 6 bases, and 13 bases separated the two germline ends. CDR1 is SGHDT, CDR2 YYEEEE, per germline. This CDR3 region has 14 residues. The CDR3 DNA reads as TGTGCCAGCAGCTTGGAAGTACAGGTCCGCGAGCAGTACTTC. Protein product: CASSLEVQVREQYF.

The V call is TRBV5-1, the J call TRBJ2-7; no firm D call. V was trimmed by 0 bases and J by 4 bases, leaving 5 bases between them. CDR1 is SGHRS and CDR2 is YFSETQ in the germline V gene. The CDR3 is made up of 12 amino acids. The CDR3, as DNA: TGCGCCAGCAGCTTGGATAGATACGAGCAGTACTTC. Its protein product is CASSLDRYEQYF.

The rearrangement links TRBV2 to TRBJ2-5; 10 positions match TRBD2. The CDR3 length is 15 residues. The germline V gene encodes CDR1 SNHLY and CDR2 FYNNEI. V shed 1 base, J shed 2 bases, and the junction held 1 base outside the gene matches. As DNA, the CDR3 is TGTGCCAGCAGTGAAGGAGCGGGAGGGCAAGAGACCCAGTACTTC. Residues: CASSEGAGGQETQYF.

V is TRBV7-9 and J is TRBJ2-7, with a possible D match to TRBD2 (5 bases). The CDR3 totals 13 residues. The V gene lost 4 bases and the J gene lost 7 bases, with 14 bases spanning the gap. Germline-derived CDR1 and CDR2 are SEHNR and FQNEAQ (reference sequence). In DNA form, the CDR3 reads TGTGCCAGCAGCTCATTGAACCCGGGAGAGCAGTACTTC. It specifies CASSSLNPGEQYF.

This rearrangement joins TRBV7-9 to TRBJ2-1; 11 bases match TRBD1. Per the germline V gene, CDR1 is SEHNR and CDR2 is FQNEAQ (reference sequence). V was pared by 5 bases and J by 3 bases, with 6 bases of the junction left unmatched. The CDR3 covers 16 residues. CDR3 sequence: CASSRRGTGGYNEQFF. In nucleotides, the CDR3 is TGTGCCAGCAGCCGAAGGGGGACAGGGGGCTACAATGAGCAGTTCTTC. Based on the CDR3 plus reference TRBV7-9 and TRBJ2-1, the full variable domain is DTGVSQNPRHKITKRGQNVTFRCDPISEHNRLYWYRQTLGQGPEFLTYFQNEAQLEKSRLLSDRFSAERPKGSFSTLEIQRTEQGDSAMYLCASSRRGTGGYNEQFFGPGTRLTVL.

The rearrangement links TRBV7-6 to TRBJ2-1; D is perhaps TRBD2 (6 bases). This CDR3 has 15 amino acids. Trimming took 4 bases from V and 2 from J, leaving 12 bases between them. Germline V CDR1 and CDR2: SGHVS, FNYEAQ. The CDR3 spells CASSSGVAAYNEQFF. In DNA form, the CDR3 reads TGTGCCAGCAGCTCCGGGGTAGCGGCCTACAATGAGCAGTTCTTC.